These T cell receptor beta chains were read from a single sample in a study of blood T cell repertoires in COVID-19. The data were produced by immunoSEQ multiplex PCR, yet TCRdb's version contains in-frame clones alone and is incomplete. Of about 400,000 clones listed, around 90% are singletons. Input material: peripheral blood. The receptors derive from a man aged 35 to 55 with acute or convalescent COVID-19. The CDR3 runs from the conserved cysteine through the conserved F or W. Each record gives: D gene, J gene, clone size, V gene, CDR3 protein, CDR3 DNA. D genes are given only for firm matches. Clone size is stated in some rows and not others, as once, few, many or a class when expanded.

>TRBD1|TRBJ2-7|NA|TRBV15
CATSRGGTGSDEQYF
TGTGCCACCAGCAGAGGGGGGACAGGGTCAGACGAGCAGTACTTC
>NA|TRBJ2-7|once|TRBV5-5
CASSHPPPPVPRGEQYF
TGTGCCAGCAGCCACCCTCCCCCACCTGTCCCTCGCGGGGAGCAGTACTTC
>TRBD2|TRBJ2-7|NA|TRBV2
CASSSTIPGLAVTQYF
TGTGCCAGCAGTTCTACCATACCGGGACTAGCGGTAACGCAGTACTTC
>NA|TRBJ1-2|NA|TRBV18
CASSPVGDINYGYTF
TGTGCCAGCTCACCCGTGGGGGACATAAACTATGGCTACACCTTC
>NA|TRBJ1-1|NA|TRBV15
CATSTFLGEGEAFF
TGTGCCACCAGCACCTTCCTGGGGGAGGGTGAAGCTTTCTTT
>NA|TRBJ2-7|NA|TRBV7-2
CASSLGTASYEQYF
TGTGCCAGCAGCTTAGGGACAGCCTCCTACGAGCAGTACTTC
>TRBD2|TRBJ2-3|NA|TRBV19
CASNPGLAGGRSDTQYF
TGTGCCAGTAACCCGGGACTAGCGGGGGGCCGGTCAGATACGCAGTATTTT
>TRBD2|TRBJ2-1|NA|TRBV6-4
CASSEETSGSNEQFF
TGTGCCAGCAGTGAAGAGACTAGCGGGAGCAATGAGCAGTTCTTC
>TRBD1|TRBJ2-1|few|TRBV7-9
CASSNNPGTGGYEQFF
TGTGCCAGCAGCAACAACCCCGGGACAGGGGGCTATGAGCAGTTCTTC
>NA|TRBJ1-2|few|TRBV27
CASGETVVDYGYTF
TGTGCCAGCGGTGAGACAGTAGTAGACTATGGCTACACCTTC
>NA|TRBJ1-6|NA|TRBV6-5
CASSYFQGSSPLHF
TGTGCCAGCAGTTACTTTCAGGGCAGTTCACCCCTCCACTTT
>NA|TRBJ2-7|NA|TRBV28
CASSYGSEQYF
TGTGCCAGCAGTTACGGGAGCGAGCAGTACTTC
>TRBD2|TRBJ2-7|NA|TRBV4-1
CASSQEREINEQYF
TGCGCCAGCAGCCAAGAGCGGGAGATCAACGAGCAGTACTTC
>NA|TRBJ1-1|NA|TRBV6-1
CASSEDRDANTEAFF
TGTGCCAGCAGTGAAGACAGGGACGCGAACACTGAAGCTTTCTTT
>TRBD2|TRBJ2-1|NA|TRBV5-1
CASSSSRTRPYNEQFF
TGCGCCAGCAGTTCCTCTCGGACTAGGCCCTACAATGAGCAGTTCTTC
>NA|TRBJ1-5|NA|TRBV6-5
CASSRGAGRDQPQHF
TGTGCCAGCTCCCGGGGGGCCGGGAGGGATCAGCCCCAGCATTTT
>TRBD2|TRBJ2-1|NA|TRBV11-3
CASSRTSGGGNEQFF
TGTGCCAGCTCCCGGACTAGCGGGGGGGGCAATGAGCAGTTCTTC
>NA|TRBJ2-7|few|TRBV28
CASSPGLEVKEQYF
TGTGCCAGCAGCCCGGGACTGGAGGTAAAAGAGCAGTACTTC
>NA|TRBJ2-1|few|TRBV6-1
CASSDRRVAYNEQFF
TGTGCCAGCAGTGATAGGAGGGTAGCCTACAATGAGCAGTTCTTC
>NA|TRBJ1-2|NA|TRBV20-1
CSASSRGAEVYGYTF
TGCAGTGCTAGTAGTAGGGGCGCTGAAGTCTATGGCTACACCTTC
>TRBD2|TRBJ2-2|NA|TRBV7-3
CASSPHSRLAGMNTGELFF
TGTGCCAGCAGCCCACACTCCAGACTAGCGGGAATGAACACCGGGGAGCTGTTTTTT
>NA|TRBJ1-3|NA|TRBV6-5
CASSYNRASGNTIYF
TGTGCCAGCAGTTACAATCGAGCCTCTGGAAACACCATATATTTT
>TRBD1|TRBJ1-1|NA|TRBV2
CASRTGTGILNTEAFF
TGTGCCAGCAGAACCGGGACAGGGATTCTGAACACTGAAGCTTTCTTT
>TRBD2|TRBJ2-3|NA|TRBV3-1/TRBV3-2
CASSQEGLATSTDTQYF
TGTGCCAGCAGCCAGGAGGGACTAGCGACTAGCACAGATACGCAGTATTTT
>NA|TRBJ2-3|NA|TRBV4-3
CASSQRGLPPADTQYF
TGCGCCAGCAGCCAACGGGGACTCCCCCCCGCAGATACGCAGTATTTT
>NA|TRBJ1-6|NA|TRBV12-3/TRBV12-4
CASSYPGSPLHF
TGTGCCAGCAGTTATCCGGGGTCGCCCCTCCACTTT
>TRBD1|TRBJ1-1|NA|TRBV29-1
CSARTGSTEAFF
TGCAGCGCGAGGACAGGGAGCACTGAAGCTTTCTTT
>NA|TRBJ2-1|few|TRBV7-9
CASSFVGSNEQFF
TGTGCCAGCAGCTTCGTTGGGAGCAATGAGCAGTTCTTC